This passage covers 20 T cell receptor beta chains from one sample sequenced in a study of vaccination and CD4 T cells after COVID-19. One entry per CDR3 protein results from TCRdb running MiXCR on the PCR reads. This sample has some 26,000 distinct CDR3 sequences, with under 65% found just once. This sample's time point: late sampling 161 to 241 days after vaccination in three convalescent patients. The sequences come from CD4+ T cells from blood, collected about 7 months after SARS-CoV-2 vaccination. The receptors stem from a human donor who had recovered from COVID-19.

The J gene is TRBJ1-6, the V gene TRBV4-3; D remains ambiguous. CDR1 is LGHNA, CDR2 YSLEER, per germline. V was clipped by 1 base and J by 6 bases, with 4 bases between them. The CDR3 is 13 amino acids. Here the CDR3 DNA reads TGCGCCAGCAGCCAAGTGGCTAATTCACCCCTCCACTTT. Translating gives CASSQVANSPLHF.

The V call is TRBV29-1, the J call TRBJ2-5; TRBD1 aligns across 7 bases. CDR1 and CDR2 from the germline V gene are SQVTM and ANQGSEA. The CDR3 has 12 residues. J was trimmed by 5 bases and V by 6 bases; bases with no gene match: 6. CDR3 bases: TGCAGCGTCGGACAGGTCAAGGAGACCCAGTACTTC. The encoded protein is CSVGQVKETQYF.

A few counts support this clonotype. In nucleotides, the CDR3 is TGTGCCAGCAAGCTCGGGACAGTTAGCAATCAGCCCCAGCATTTT. As protein: CASKLGTVSNQPQHF. The V gene is TRBV6-1, the J gene TRBJ1-5, with 7 bases lining up with TRBD1. There are 15 residues in the CDR3. Per the germline V gene, CDR1 is MNHNS and CDR2 is SASEGT. After removal of 7 bases from V and 0 bases from J, the junction contained 6 bases not matched to a gene.

This chain links TRBV29-1 with TRBJ2-5; D is undetermined. The CDR3 has 13 residues. Germline values: CDR1 SQVTM, CDR2 ANQGSEA. Trimming shortened V by 1 base and J by 0 bases, and 6 bases separated the two germline ends. CDR3 nucleotides: TGCAGCGTTGAAGGGGGTCACCAAGAGACCCAGTACTTC. Translation: CSVEGGHQETQYF.

This clonotype is classed as medium-sized. The chain uses TRBV7-8 and TRBJ2-7; 11 bases line up with TRBD1. Looked up from germline, CDR1 is SGHVS and CDR2 is FQNEAQ. CDR3 length: 14 amino acids. Trimming cost V 3 bases and J 7 bases; bases outside gene matches: 5. The CDR3 region has the DNA TGTGCCAGCAGCTTGGGACAGGGGGGGGCGGAGCAGTACTTC. Amino acids: CASSLGQGGAEQYF.

V gene TRBV28 combines with J gene TRBJ2-3, with TRBD2 identical over 14 bases. CDR1 and CDR2 (germline): MDHEN, SYDVKM. Germline trimming cut 7 bases from V and 3 bases from J; bases unmatched to any gene: 6. CDR3 size: 16 residues. In nucleotides, the CDR3 is TGTGCCAGCACCCCGGGACTAGCGGGAGAGACAGATACGCAGTATTTT. As protein: CASTPGLAGETDTQYF. Filled out from reference TRBV28 and TRBJ2-3, the complete variable domain reads DVKVTQSSRYLVKRTGEKVFLECVQDMDHENMFWYRQDPGLGLRLIYFSYDVKMKEKGDIPEGYSVSREKKERFSLILESASTNQTSMYLCASTPGLAGETDTQYFGPGTRLTVL.

The chain uses TRBV20-1 and TRBJ2-1; tentatively, D is TRBD2 (7 bases). CDR3 length equals 16 residues. V shed 0 bases and J shed 4 bases, with 16 bases lying between them. The germline gives CDR1 DFQATT, CDR2 SNEGSKA (reference sequence). CDR3 coding DNA: TGCAGTGCTAGAGACTGGGGGCGGGAGAAGTACAATGAGCAGTTCTTC. Protein product: CSARDWGREKYNEQFF.

This sequence joins TRBV27 and TRBJ2-7, with 8 bases that match TRBD2. The CDR3 runs to 14 residues. The J segment lost 3 bases and the V segment lost 5 bases, leaving 6 bases of the junction unmatched. Germline V CDR1 and CDR2: MNHEY, SMNVEV (reference sequence). Written as DNA, the CDR3 is TGTGCCAGCAGTGGAGACGGGACTAGCTACGAGCAGTACTTC. This translates into CASSGDGTSYEQYF.

CDR3 in DNA: TGTGCCACCTCAGCAGCCATGAACACTGAAGCTTTCTTT. Amino acid sequence: CATSAAMNTEAFF. The rearrangement uses TRBV19 and TRBJ1-1; D ambiguous. The V and J ends lost 10 bases and 0 bases respectively, with 12 bases between them. CDR3 length: 13 residues. Germline CDR1 reads LNHDA; CDR2 reads SQIVND (reference sequence).

Of note for this clonotype: The DNA is left out, because the CDR3 cannot be placed on it with certainty; the CDR3 is given as TCRdb lists it. Here the CDR3 reads CASSFLAGVGGGPYEQYF. V usage is TRBV28 and J usage is TRBJ2-7; TRBD2 is taken as the D call from the table, unchecked against the DNA. With termini counted, the CDR3 has 18 amino acids. CDR1 and CDR2 (germline): MDHEN, SYDVKM.

The rearrangement links TRBV2 to TRBJ2-7; D is uncertain. Germline-derived CDR1 and CDR2 are SNHLY and FYNNEI. The CDR3 spans 13 residues. V was trimmed by 3 bases and J by 3 bases, leaving 9 bases between them. The CDR3 DNA follows: TGTGCCAGCAGTGACAGGTTCAACTACGAGCAGTACTTC. Protein product: CASSDRFNYEQYF.

Relative to its sample, this clonotype is medium-sized (0.01 to 0.1%). This rearrangement joins TRBV6-1 to TRBJ2-7; TRBD1 or TRBD2 may be the D gene (5 bases each). Per the germline V gene, CDR1 is MNHNS and CDR2 is SASEGT. V shed 1 base and J shed 2 bases, with 12 bases lying between them. CDR3 length equals 15 residues. The CDR3 spells CASSEEGTSPYEQYF. CDR3 DNA sequence: TGTGCCAGCAGTGAAGAAGGGACGTCACCCTACGAGCAGTACTTC.

V gene TRBV7-3 combines with J gene TRBJ2-7; 7 nucleotides match TRBD1. The germline V gene encodes CDR1 SGHTA and CDR2 FQGTGA. With 5 bases clipped from V and 6 bases from J, the junction kept 7 bases outside the gene matches. The CDR3 consists of 13 residues. CDR3: CASSTTGPGEQYF. The CDR3 DNA sequence: TGTGCCAGCAGCACGACAGGGCCGGGCGAGCAGTACTTC.

The genes are TRBV28 and TRBJ2-2; D tentatively reads TRBD1 or TRBD2 (5 bases each). Germline loops: CDR1 MDHEN, CDR2 SYDVKM. CDR3 length: 13 amino acids. V lost 5 bases to trimming and J lost 5 bases, with 9 bases between them. CDR3: CASSLGTTGELFF. The CDR3 bases are TGTGCCAGCAGTCTAGGGACGACCGGGGAGCTGTTTTTT.

The chain links TRBV6-1 to TRBJ1-2, with D unresolved. Per the germline V gene, CDR1 is MNHNS and CDR2 is SASEGT. The V end lost 6 bases, the J end lost 4 bases, and 12 bases lay between the germline ends. This CDR3 is built from 13 residues. CDR3 DNA: TGTGCCAGCAGGCCACCCAGGTTCTATGGCTACACCTTC. It translates to CASRPPRFYGYTF.

The V call is TRBV20-1, the J call TRBJ1-5; 7 bases line up with TRBD1. J lost 8 bases, V lost 0 bases, and 13 bases had no gene match. CDR3 length equals 16 residues. The germline gives CDR1 DFQATT, CDR2 SNEGSKA (reference sequence). This CDR3 is CSARDLSAGGAEPQHF. Written as DNA, the CDR3 is TGCAGTGCTAGAGATCTGTCCGCAGGGGGTGCGGAGCCCCAGCATTTT.

This clonotype turned up a few times. The chain has TRBV6-1 and TRBJ2-1; the D gene is possibly TRBD2 (5 bases). This CDR3 spans 16 amino acids. Germline values: CDR1 MNHNS, CDR2 SASEGT. Trimming left V 2 bases short and J 3 bases short, with 14 bases between. DNA of the CDR3: TGTGCCAGCAGTGAATATCGGGGAGTCGGCTACAATGAGCAGTTCTTC. The encoded protein is CASSEYRGVGYNEQFF.

This sequence joins TRBV27 and TRBJ1-1; D gene unclear. V dropped 6 bases and J dropped 1 base, with 9 bases sitting between them. Germline CDR1 is MNHEY and CDR2 is SMNVEV (reference sequence). The CDR3 runs 13 residues. The CDR3 region is CASSEGSNTEAFF. For the CDR3, the DNA is TGTGCCAGCAGCGAGGGCTCGAACACTGAAGCTTTCTTT.

CDR3 nucleotides: TGTGCCAGCAGCCCGCGACTAGCGGGAAGCACAGATACGCAGTATTTT. Amino acid sequence: CASSPRLAGSTDTQYF. V and J are TRBV7-2 and TRBJ2-3; 11 bases match TRBD2. Germline CDR1 reads SGHTA; CDR2 reads FQGNSA. Trimming cost V 5 bases and J 0 bases; bases outside gene matches: 4. CDR3 length: 16 residues.

The chain is built from TRBV5-1 and TRBJ2-5, with 15 bases matching TRBD2. Unmatched junction bases numbered 6, after V lost 3 bases and J lost 6 bases. The CDR3 extends over 16 amino acids. Germline V lookup: CDR1 SGHRS, CDR2 YFSETQ. CDR3 region: CASSWTSGRVVKTQYF. CDR3 nucleotide sequence: TGCGCCAGCAGCTGGACTAGCGGGAGGGTCGTGAAGACCCAGTACTTC.